This T cell receptor beta chain was captured in a study of blood T cell repertoires in COVID-19. Only in-frame clones appear in the TCRdb table, and some are missing; sequencing was by immunoSEQ multiplex PCR. The table has roughly 250,000 clones, 80% to 90% seen once. V lost 3 bases, J lost 4 bases, and 16 bases lay in between. Germline CDR1 and CDR2: SGHRS and YFSETQ. The CDR3 contains 15 residues. The V and J genes are TRBV5-1 and TRBJ2-5; D possibly corresponds to TRBD2 (6 bases). The clonotype was recovered from a woman between 18 and 29 years old who had recovered from COVID-19. Sequenced material: PBMCs or T cells enriched from blood (not recorded which). The CDR3 loop reads CASSSPGEWRETQYF. The CDR3 region has the DNA TGCGCCAGCAGCTCTCCGGGGGAATGGCGAGAGACCCAGTACTTC.